The 21 T cell receptor beta chains below come from one sample, sequenced in a study of shared clonotypes between healthy human individuals. The protocol was immunoSEQ multiplex PCR, while the TCRdb copy is restricted to in-frame clones and leaves out a portion. The sample contains over 95,000 clones, around 68% of which appear only once. Sequenced: memory CD8+ T cells sorted from blood. Subset: CD45RO+ cells pooled with CCR7-negative TemRA cells. Every receptor here comes from a woman in her thirties in good health.

V and J are TRBV9 and TRBJ2-7; D ambiguous. CDR3 size: 15 residues. The germline V and J ends were trimmed by 0 bases and 2 bases, with 12 bases remaining between them. CDR1 is SGDLS, CDR2 YYNGEE, per germline. CDR3 residues: CASSVALDPPYEQYF. For the CDR3, the DNA is TGTGCCAGCAGCGTAGCACTGGACCCCCCCTACGAGCAGTACTTC.

The chain couples TRBV5-4 to TRBJ2-1; a weak D match, TRBD2 (6 bases). V lost 7 bases and J lost 1, with 24 bases in between. CDR1 is SGHNT and CDR2 is YYREEE in the germline V gene (reference sequence). CDR3 length equals 18 residues. The CDR3 is CASGSPAEGRWSYNEQFF. CDR3 bases: TGTGCCAGCGGTTCCCCCGCGGAGGGCCGGTGGTCCTACAATGAGCAGTTCTTC. The full variable domain, with the rest looked up from reference TRBV5-4 and TRBJ2-1, is ETGVTQSPTHLIKTRGQQVTLRCSSQSGHNTVSWYQQALGQGPQFIFQYYREEENGRGNFPPRFSGLQFPNYSSELNVNALELDDSALYLCASGSPAEGRWSYNEQFFGPGTRLTVL.

The chain has TRBV28 and TRBJ2-2, with D uncertain. This CDR3 contains 14 residues. Between the trimmed V and J ends, which lost 2 bases and 4 bases, there was a span of 8 bases. Germline V gene lookup returns CDR1 MDHEN and CDR2 SYDVKM. CDR3 region: CASSLKLATGELFF. CDR3 coding DNA: TGTGCCAGCAGTTTAAAACTCGCCACCGGGGAGCTGTTTTTT.

The chain carries TRBV30 and TRBJ1-5; tentative D call: TRBD1 (6 bases). V lost 0 bases to trimming and J lost 4 bases, with 10 bases between them. The CDR3 covers 14 residues. Germline loops: CDR1 GTSNPN, CDR2 SVGIG (reference sequence). The CDR3 coding sequence is TGTGCCTGGAGTGTGGTCAGGGGTAATCAGCCCCAGCATTTT. Protein: CAWSVVRGNQPQHF.

The chain is built from TRBV28 and TRBJ2-7, with 7 nucleotides matching TRBD2. This CDR3 has 15 amino acids. CDR1 is MDHEN, CDR2 SYDVKM, per germline. V lost 5 bases and J lost 5; bases outside the gene matches: 12. CDR3 sequence: CASSPYLGGRHEQYF. DNA for the CDR3: TGTGCCAGCAGTCCTTATTTGGGAGGGAGGCACGAGCAGTACTTC.

This clone was seen a single time. Germline and junction disagree at one end, which may indicate a read error. The same CDR3 arises from other DNA sequences in this sample as well. This chain links TRBV10-3 with TRBJ2-7, with a weak D call TRBD2 (5 bases). Germline lookup yields CDR1 ENHRY and CDR2 SYGVKD. The CDR3 runs to 11 residues. CDR3 sequence (DNA): TGTGCTATCAGCGGACGCTACGAGCAGTACTTC. Its protein product is CAISGRYEQYF.

This clone was detected many times. This sample includes further DNA sequences coding for the same CDR3. This chain links TRBV9 with TRBJ2-7, with D tentatively TRBD1 or TRBD2 (5 bases each). V was clipped by 0 bases and J by 6 bases, with 10 bases between them. The germline V gene encodes CDR1 SGDLS and CDR2 YYNGEE. The CDR3 length is 13 residues. CDR3 DNA: TGTGCCAGCAGCGTAGCTTGGGGGACCGAGCAGTACTTC. This codes for CASSVAWGTEQYF.

This chain joins TRBV6-4 and TRBJ2-1, with TRBD2 matching over 10 bases. V was pared by 4 bases and J by 8 bases, with 5 bases of the junction left unmatched. The CDR3 has 14 residues. The germline V gene has CDR1 MRHNA and CDR2 SNTAGT. The CDR3 protein is CASSASGSSDEQFF. The CDR3 DNA follows: TGTGCCAGCAGTGCTAGCGGGAGTTCGGATGAGCAGTTCTTC.

This clone was seen more than once but under ten times. The rearrangement uses TRBV11-3 and TRBJ2-5; D may be TRBD1 or TRBD2 (5 bases each). The assigned J gene may be wrong: the sequence end matches TRBJ2-7 better. The CDR3 has 13 residues. Germline CDR1 SGHNT, CDR2 YENEEA. This CDR3 reads CASSFGGSDEQYF. Written as DNA, the CDR3 is TGTGCCAGCAGCTTTGGGGGTAGCGACGAGCAGTACTTC.

This clone turned up a few times. This chain joins TRBV23-1 and TRBJ1-1; D possibly corresponds to TRBD1 (6 bases). TRBV23-1 is designated an ORF whose function remains uncertain. This CDR3 contains 12 residues. The ends were cut back, 0 bases at V and 8 bases at J, with 7 bases in the middle. CDR3 DNA sequence: TGCGCCAGCAGTCAATCCGGGACAGAAGCTTTCTTT. This sequence encodes CASSQSGTEAFF.

V usage is TRBV12-5 and J usage is TRBJ2-1; TRBD1 matches at 9 bases. This CDR3 region has 14 residues. CDR1 is LGHNT and CDR2 is FRNRAP in the germline V gene. This CDR3 reads CAANTGGSFYEQFF. The CDR3, as DNA: TGTGCCGCGAATACAGGGGGCTCGTTCTATGAGCAGTTCTTC.

The V call is TRBV18, the J call TRBJ2-2; D gene ambiguous. With 2 bases removed from V and 2 bases from J, the gap between germline ends came to 18 bases. In germline, CDR1 is KGHSH, CDR2 LQKENI. This CDR3 is built from 18 residues. CDR3 bases: TGTGCCAGCTCACCAGGGGATTTCTGGACGCAAAACACCGGGGAGCTGTTTTTT. Translated: CASSPGDFWTQNTGELFF.

The chain couples TRBV5-1 to TRBJ1-5, with D tentatively TRBD1 (6 bases). This CDR3 is 17 amino acids long. The germline gives CDR1 SGHRS, CDR2 YFSETQ. V dropped 4 bases and J dropped 1 base, with 18 bases sitting between them. The CDR3 nucleotides are TGCGCCAGCAGCCCGGGGGCAGATTTGGGCAGCAATCAGCCCCAGCATTTT. It yields the protein CASSPGADLGSNQPQHF.

The sample holds many counts of this clone. This CDR3 is CASSPLDRDGYTF. The CDR3 coding sequence is TGTGCCAGCAGCCCCCTGGACAGGGATGGCTACACCTTC. V usage is TRBV27 and J usage is TRBJ1-2, with 8 bases fitting TRBD1. This CDR3 has 13 residues. J lost 6 bases, V lost 6 bases, and 6 bases had no gene match. Germline values: CDR1 MNHEY, CDR2 SMNVEV (reference sequence).

This clone was seen a few times. The gene calls are TRBV10-3 and TRBJ1-1, with TRBD1 identical over 7 bases. This CDR3 has 12 residues. Germline CDR1 and CDR2: ENHRY and SYGVKD. The ends lost 4 bases at V and 6 bases at J; junction bases unmatched: 2. As DNA, the CDR3 is TGTGCCATCAGTGGACAGGGACCTGAAGCTTTCTTT. Amino acid sequence: CAISGQGPEAFF.

V and J are TRBV9 and TRBJ2-2, with a tentative D call TRBD1 (6 bases). This CDR3 contains 17 residues. V lost 4 bases to trimming and J lost 0 bases, with 16 bases between them. Germline loops: CDR1 SGDLS, CDR2 YYNGEE. The CDR3 loop is CASSSPSGTPNTGELFF. CDR3 DNA: TGTGCCAGCAGCTCCCCGTCCGGGACACCGAACACCGGGGAGCTGTTTTTT.

This clone was detected a few times. The chain employs TRBV11-2 and TRBJ1-5; no firm D call. The CDR3 has 14 amino acids. The germline V gene encodes CDR1 SGHAT and CDR2 FQNNGV. The V and J ends lost 5 bases and 1 base respectively, with 9 bases between them. The CDR3 sequence is CASSRGRSNQPQHF. The DNA of the CDR3 is TGTGCCAGCAGCCGAGGACGGAGCAATCAGCCCCAGCATTTT.

This clone was detected many times. The chain is built from TRBV25-1 and TRBJ2-7; 7 bases are a match to TRBD1. Germline loops: CDR1 MGHDK, CDR2 SYGVNS. This CDR3 spans 16 amino acids. Trimming removed 2 bases from V and 5 bases from J; junction bases left unmatched: 12. CDR3 sequence reads: CASSEGPPGQFDEQYF. CDR3 coding DNA: TGTGCCAGCAGTGAAGGCCCGCCGGGACAGTTCGACGAGCAGTACTTC.

This clone was detected only a few times. The J gene is TRBJ2-7, the V gene TRBV28, with D uncertain. Deletions cut 1 base from V and 5 bases from J, with 9 bases between. The CDR3 consists of 13 residues. Per germline, CDR1 MDHEN and CDR2 SYDVKM. In DNA form, the CDR3 reads TGTGCCAGCAGTTTATTCCCCCAAAACGAGCAGTACTTC. It encodes CASSLFPQNEQYF.

This clone was counted many times. The chain uses TRBV28 and TRBJ2-3; D is possibly TRBD2 (5 bases). Germline V gene sequence: CDR1 MDHEN, CDR2 SYDVKM. This CDR3 comprises 16 residues. V shed 6 bases and J shed 1 base, with 17 bases lying between them. The CDR3 DNA reads TGTGCCAGCAGCGGTCTCGAGGGCCATGGCACAGATACGCAGTATTTT. The encoded protein is CASSGLEGHGTDTQYF.

This clone was found many times. The chain is built from TRBV25-1 and TRBJ2-1, with D possibly being TRBD1 (5 bases). V dropped 8 bases and J dropped 6 bases, with 5 bases sitting between them. The CDR3 sequence is 10 residues long. Germline assignment: CDR1 MGHDK and CDR2 SYGVNS. The CDR3, as DNA: TGTGCCAGCCAGGGCAATGAGCAGTTCTTC. It is translated as CASQGNEQFF.